This entry concerns a single T cell receptor (beta chain). Its antigen is currently unknown. The CDR3 runs 12 residues. CDR1 and CDR2 (germline): SGHTA, FQGNSA. V lost 5 bases, J lost 7 bases, and 11 bases lay in between. This entry comes from a study of tumor-infiltrating lymphocytes in localized non-small cell lung cancer. Overall study findings and caveats: Each assay used a separate piece of the same tissue. TCR sequencing covered a subset of patients with enough tissue. Tumor T-cell fraction from TCR sequencing was not associated with recurrence-free survival (p = 0.61).

The method was immunoSEQ multiplex PCR; TCRdb's version includes in-frame clones alone and lacks a portion of them. The repertoire consists of tens of thousands of clones, with around 85% occurring once and the leading ten covering about 2.1%. The sequencing input was lung tumor tissue. This clonotype was sampled from a human donor with non-small cell lung cancer. V is TRBV7-2 and J is TRBJ1-1; weak D call: TRBD1 (6 bases). CDR3 DNA sequence: TGTGCCAGCAGCCCAGGGGTTTTTGAAGCTTTCTTT. It yields the protein CASSPGVFEAFF.